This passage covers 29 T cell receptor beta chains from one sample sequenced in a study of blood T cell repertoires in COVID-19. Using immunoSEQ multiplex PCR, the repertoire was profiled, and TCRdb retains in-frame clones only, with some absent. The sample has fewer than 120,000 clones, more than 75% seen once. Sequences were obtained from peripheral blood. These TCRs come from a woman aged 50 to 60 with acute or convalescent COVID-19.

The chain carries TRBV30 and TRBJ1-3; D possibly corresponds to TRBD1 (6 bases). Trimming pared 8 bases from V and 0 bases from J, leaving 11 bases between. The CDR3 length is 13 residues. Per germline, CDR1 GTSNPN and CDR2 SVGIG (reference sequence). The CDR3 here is CASGQNSGNTIYF. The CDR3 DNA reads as TGTGCCAGCGGACAGAACTCTGGAAACACCATATATTTT.

In DNA, the CDR3 is TGTGCCAGTGGAACGGGAAGCTCCTACGAGCAGTACTTC. Its translation: CASGTGSSYEQYF. The V gene is TRBV19, the J gene TRBJ2-7, with D perhaps TRBD2 (5 bases). V was pared by 8 bases and J by 0 bases, with 11 bases between. Germline CDR1 reads LNHDA; CDR2 reads SQIVND (reference sequence). CDR3 length: 13 residues. Together with reference TRBV19 and TRBJ2-7, the CDR3 gives the full variable domain: DGGITQSPKYLFRKEGQNVTLSCEQNLNHDAMYWYRQDPGQGLRLIYYSQIVNDFQKGDIAEGYSVSREKKESFPLTVTSAQKNPTAFYLCASGTGSSYEQYFGPGTRLTVT.

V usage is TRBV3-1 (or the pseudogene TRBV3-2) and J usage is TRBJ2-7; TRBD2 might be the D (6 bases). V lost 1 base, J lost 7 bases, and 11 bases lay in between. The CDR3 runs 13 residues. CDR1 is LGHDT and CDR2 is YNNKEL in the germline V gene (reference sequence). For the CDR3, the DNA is TGTGCCAGCAGCCAAGCGGGAGTGGGGGAGCAGTACTTC. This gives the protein CASSQAGVGEQYF.

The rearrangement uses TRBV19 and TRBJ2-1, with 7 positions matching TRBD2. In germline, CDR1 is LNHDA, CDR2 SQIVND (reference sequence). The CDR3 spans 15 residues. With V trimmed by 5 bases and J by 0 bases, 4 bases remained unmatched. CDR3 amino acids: CASSLTSVSYNEQFF. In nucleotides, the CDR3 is TGTGCCAGTAGTCTCACTAGCGTCTCCTACAATGAGCAGTTCTTC.

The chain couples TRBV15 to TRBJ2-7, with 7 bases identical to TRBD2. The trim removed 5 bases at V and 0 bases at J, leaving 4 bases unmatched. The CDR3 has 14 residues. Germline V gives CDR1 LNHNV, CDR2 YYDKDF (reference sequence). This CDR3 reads CATSRLAVSYEQYF. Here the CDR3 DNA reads TGTGCCACCAGCCGGCTAGCGGTCTCCTACGAGCAGTACTTC. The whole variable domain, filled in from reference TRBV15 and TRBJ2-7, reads DAMVIQNPRYQVTQFGKPVTLSCSQTLNHNVMYWYQQKSSQAPKLLFHYYDKDFNNEADTPDNFQSRRPNTSFCFLDIRSPGLGDTAMYLCATSRLAVSYEQYFGPGTRLTVT.

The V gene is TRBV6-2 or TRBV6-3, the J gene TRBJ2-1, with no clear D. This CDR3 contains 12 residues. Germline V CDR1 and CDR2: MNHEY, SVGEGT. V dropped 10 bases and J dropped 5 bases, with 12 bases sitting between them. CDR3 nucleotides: TGTGCCACCAGCCTGAGTAACAATGAGCAGTTCTTC. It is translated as CATSLSNNEQFF.

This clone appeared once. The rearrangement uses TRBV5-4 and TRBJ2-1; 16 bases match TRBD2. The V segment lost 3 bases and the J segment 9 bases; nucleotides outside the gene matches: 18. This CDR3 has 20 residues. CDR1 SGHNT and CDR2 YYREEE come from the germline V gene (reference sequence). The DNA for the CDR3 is TGTGCCAGCAGCTCAACCCTCGGGACTAGCGGGAGGGCCGGTTCCTTTGAGCAGTTCTTC. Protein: CASSSTLGTSGRAGSFEQFF.

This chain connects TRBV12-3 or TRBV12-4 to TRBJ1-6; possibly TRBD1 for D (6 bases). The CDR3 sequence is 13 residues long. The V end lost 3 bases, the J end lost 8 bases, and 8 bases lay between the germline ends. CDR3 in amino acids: CASSLKGDSPLHF. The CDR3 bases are TGTGCCAGCAGTTTGAAGGGGGATTCACCCCTCCACTTT.

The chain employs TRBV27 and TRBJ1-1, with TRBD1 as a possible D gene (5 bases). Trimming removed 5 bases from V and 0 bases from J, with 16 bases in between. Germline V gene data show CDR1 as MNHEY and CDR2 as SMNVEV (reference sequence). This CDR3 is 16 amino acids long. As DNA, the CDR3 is TGTGCCAGCAGTGCCCTACTCAGGGCTATGAACACTGAAGCTTTCTTT. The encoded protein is CASSALLRAMNTEAFF.

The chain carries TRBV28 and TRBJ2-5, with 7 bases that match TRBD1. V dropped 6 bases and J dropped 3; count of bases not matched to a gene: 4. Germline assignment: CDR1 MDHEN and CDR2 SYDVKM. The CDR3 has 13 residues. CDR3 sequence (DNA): TGTGCCAGCAGGGGGACAGCTAAAGAGACCCAGTACTTC. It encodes CASRGTAKETQYF.

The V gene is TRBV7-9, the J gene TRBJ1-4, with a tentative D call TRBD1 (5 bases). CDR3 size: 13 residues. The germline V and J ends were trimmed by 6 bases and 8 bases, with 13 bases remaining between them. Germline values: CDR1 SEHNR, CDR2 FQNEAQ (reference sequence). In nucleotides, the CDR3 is TGTGCCAGCAGTCAGAGACAGCAGGAAAAACTGTTTTTT. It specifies CASSQRQQEKLFF. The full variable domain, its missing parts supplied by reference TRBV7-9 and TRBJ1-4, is DTGVSQNPRHKITKRGQNVTFRCDPISEHNRLYWYRQTLGQGPEFLTYFQNEAQLEKSRLLSDRFSAERPKGSFSTLEIQRTEQGDSAMYLCASSQRQQEKLFFGSGTQLSVL.

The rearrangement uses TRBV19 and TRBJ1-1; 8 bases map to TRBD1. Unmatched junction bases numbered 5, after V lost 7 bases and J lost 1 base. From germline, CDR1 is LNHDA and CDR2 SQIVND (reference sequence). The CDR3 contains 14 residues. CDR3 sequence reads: CASTPGTGNTEAFF. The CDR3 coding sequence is TGTGCCAGTACCCCTGGGACAGGGAACACTGAAGCTTTCTTT.

The CDR3 DNA follows: TGCGCCAGCAGCTTGGATTTGAGGAACACTGAAGCTTTCTTT. Protein sequence: CASSLDLRNTEAFF. V is TRBV5-1 and J is TRBJ1-1; the D is unclear. Germline values: CDR1 SGHRS, CDR2 YFSETQ. V shed 0 bases and J shed 1 base, with 7 bases lying between them. The CDR3 contains 14 residues.

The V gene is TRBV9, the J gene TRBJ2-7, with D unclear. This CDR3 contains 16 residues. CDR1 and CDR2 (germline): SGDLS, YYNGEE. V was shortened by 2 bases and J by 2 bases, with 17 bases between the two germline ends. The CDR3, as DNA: TGTGCCAGCAGCGTGAGTTCGCAAACCTCCCCCTACGAGCAGTACTTC. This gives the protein CASSVSSQTSPYEQYF.

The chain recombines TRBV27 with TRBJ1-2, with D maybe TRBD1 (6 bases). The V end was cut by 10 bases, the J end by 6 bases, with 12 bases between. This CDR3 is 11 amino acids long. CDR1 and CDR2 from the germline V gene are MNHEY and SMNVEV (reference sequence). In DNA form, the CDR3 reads TGTGCCAACAGGGCGGGCAATGGCTACACCTTC. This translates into CANRAGNGYTF.

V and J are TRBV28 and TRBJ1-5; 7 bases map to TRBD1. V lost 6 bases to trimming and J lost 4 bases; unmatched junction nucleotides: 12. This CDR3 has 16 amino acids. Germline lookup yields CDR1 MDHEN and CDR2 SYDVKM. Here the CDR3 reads CASRPPRQGWNQPQHF. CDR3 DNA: TGTGCCAGCAGGCCGCCCCGACAGGGTTGGAATCAGCCCCAGCATTTT.

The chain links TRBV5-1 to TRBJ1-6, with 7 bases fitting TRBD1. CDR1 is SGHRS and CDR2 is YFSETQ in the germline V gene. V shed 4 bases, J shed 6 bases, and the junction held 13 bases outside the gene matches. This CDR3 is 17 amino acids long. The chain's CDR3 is CASSRLSPGTANSPLHF. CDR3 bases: TGCGCCAGCAGCCGCCTTTCCCCCGGGACAGCTAATTCACCCCTCCACTTT.

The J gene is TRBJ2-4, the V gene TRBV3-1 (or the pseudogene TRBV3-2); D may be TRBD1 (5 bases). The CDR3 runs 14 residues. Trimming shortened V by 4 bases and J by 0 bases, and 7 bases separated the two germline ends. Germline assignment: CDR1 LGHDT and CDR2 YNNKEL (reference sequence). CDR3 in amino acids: CASSLRAAKNIQYF. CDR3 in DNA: TGTGCCAGCAGCCTCAGGGCAGCCAAAAACATTCAGTACTTC.

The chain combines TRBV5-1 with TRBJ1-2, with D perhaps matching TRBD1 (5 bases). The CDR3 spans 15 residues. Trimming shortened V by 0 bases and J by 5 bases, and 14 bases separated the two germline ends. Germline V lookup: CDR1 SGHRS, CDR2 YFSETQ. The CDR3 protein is CASSLAPGGAYGYTF. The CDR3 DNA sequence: TGCGCCAGCAGCTTGGCACCGGGAGGGGCATATGGCTACACCTTC.

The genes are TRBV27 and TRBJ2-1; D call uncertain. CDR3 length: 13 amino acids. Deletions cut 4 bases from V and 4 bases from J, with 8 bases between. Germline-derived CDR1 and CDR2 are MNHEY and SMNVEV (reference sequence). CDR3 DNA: TGTGCCAGCAGTTCCCCCCCATACAATGAGCAGTTCTTC. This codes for CASSSPPYNEQFF.

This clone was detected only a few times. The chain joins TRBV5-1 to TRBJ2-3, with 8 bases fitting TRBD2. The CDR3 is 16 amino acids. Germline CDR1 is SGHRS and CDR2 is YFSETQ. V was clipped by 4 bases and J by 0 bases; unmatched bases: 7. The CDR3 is CASSTLAGSSTDTQYF. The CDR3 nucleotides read TGCGCCAGCAGCACCCTAGCGGGCTCAAGCACAGATACGCAGTATTTT.

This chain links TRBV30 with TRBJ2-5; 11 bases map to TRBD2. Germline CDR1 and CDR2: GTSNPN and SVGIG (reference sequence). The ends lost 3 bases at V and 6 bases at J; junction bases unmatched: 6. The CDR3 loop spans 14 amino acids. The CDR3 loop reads CAWRDTSGSQTQYF. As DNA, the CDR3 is TGTGCCTGGAGAGACACTAGCGGGAGTCAGACCCAGTACTTC. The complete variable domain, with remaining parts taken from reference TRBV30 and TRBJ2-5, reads SQTIHQWPATLVQPVGSPLSLECTVEGTSNPNLYWYRQAAGRGLQLLFYSVGIGQISSEVPQNLSASRPQDRQFILSSKKLLLSDSGFYLCAWRDTSGSQTQYFGPGTRLLVL.

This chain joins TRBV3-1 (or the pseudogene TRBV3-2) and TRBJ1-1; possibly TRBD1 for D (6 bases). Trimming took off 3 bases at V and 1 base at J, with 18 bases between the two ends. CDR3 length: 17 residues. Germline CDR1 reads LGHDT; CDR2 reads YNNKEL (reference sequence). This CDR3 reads CASSQTDRINSNTEAFF. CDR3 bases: TGTGCCAGCAGCCAGACGGACAGAATCAATTCGAACACTGAAGCTTTCTTT.

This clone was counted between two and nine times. CDR3 loop: CASSPYTVTAGYGETQYF. The CDR3 coding sequence is TGTGCCAGCTCACCATACACGGTGACTGCTGGGTACGGAGAGACCCAGTACTTC. V usage is TRBV18 and J usage is TRBJ2-5; no firm D call. Trimming pared 2 bases from V and 4 bases from J, leaving 23 bases between. Germline CDR1 reads KGHSH; CDR2 reads LQKENI. CDR3 length: 18 amino acids.

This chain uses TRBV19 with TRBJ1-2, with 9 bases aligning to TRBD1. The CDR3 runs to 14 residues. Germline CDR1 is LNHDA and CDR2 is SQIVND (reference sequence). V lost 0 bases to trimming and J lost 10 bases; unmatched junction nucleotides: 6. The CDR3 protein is CASSIDITGGDYTF. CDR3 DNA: TGTGCCAGTAGTATAGATATAACAGGGGGCGACTACACCTTC.

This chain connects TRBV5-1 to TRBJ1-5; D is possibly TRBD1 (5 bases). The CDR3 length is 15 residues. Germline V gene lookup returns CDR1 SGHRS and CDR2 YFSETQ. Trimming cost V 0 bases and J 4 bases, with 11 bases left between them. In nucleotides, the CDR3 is TGCGCCAGCAGCTTGGCCGGGGGAAATAATCAGCCCCAGCATTTT. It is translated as CASSLAGGNNQPQHF. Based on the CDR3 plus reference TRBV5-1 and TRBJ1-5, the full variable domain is KAGVTQTPRYLIKTRGQQVTLSCSPISGHRSVSWYQQTPGQGLQFLFEYFSETQRNKGNFPGRFSGRQFSNSRSEMNVSTLELGDSALYLCASSLAGGNNQPQHFGDGTRLSIL.

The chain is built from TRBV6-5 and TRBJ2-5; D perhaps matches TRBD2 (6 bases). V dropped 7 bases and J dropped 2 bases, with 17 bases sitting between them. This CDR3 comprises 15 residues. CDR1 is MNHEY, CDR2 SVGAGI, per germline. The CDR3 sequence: CASTRDRVKQETQYF. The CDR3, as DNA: TGTGCCAGCACGCGGGACCGGGTCAAACAAGAGACCCAGTACTTC.

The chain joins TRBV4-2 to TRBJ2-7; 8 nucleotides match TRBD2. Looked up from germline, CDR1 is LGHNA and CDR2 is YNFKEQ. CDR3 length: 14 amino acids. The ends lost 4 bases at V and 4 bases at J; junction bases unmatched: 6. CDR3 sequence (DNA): TGTGCCAGCAGCCCGGGAGGGGTAGGATACGAGCAGTACTTC. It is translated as CASSPGGVGYEQYF.

The CDR3, as DNA: TGTGCCAGCAGTTCGACTGCCACTGAAGCTTTCTTT. Translating it yields CASSSTATEAFF. The chain carries TRBV12-3 or TRBV12-4 and TRBJ1-1; no reliable D call. Trimming left V 4 bases short and J 4 bases short, with 7 bases between. The CDR3 has 12 residues.